This passage covers 9 T cell receptor beta chains from one sample sequenced in a study of blood T cell repertoires in COVID-19. Method: immunoSEQ multiplex PCR; TCRdb's copy keeps in-frame clones and lacks some. Of about 210,000 clones in the sample, 75% to 85% were seen once. Sequencing input: peripheral blood. Receptors were obtained from a man aged 35 to 55 who had recovered from COVID-19.

The gene calls are TRBV5-5 and TRBJ2-2; the D is unclear. Germline assignment: CDR1 SGHKS and CDR2 YYEKEE (reference sequence). The CDR3 is made up of 13 amino acids. The V end lost 4 bases, the J end lost 5 bases, and 9 bases lay between the germline ends. CDR3 nucleotide sequence: TGTGCCAGCAGCCCCGCAGTAACCGGGGAGCTGTTTTTT. Residues: CASSPAVTGELFF. The full variable domain, completed using reference TRBV5-5 and TRBJ2-2, is DAGVTQSPTHLIKTRGQQVTLRCSPISGHKSVSWYQQVLGQGPQFIFQYYEKEERGRGNFPDRFSARQFPNYSSELNVNALLLGDSALYLCASSPAVTGELFFGEGSRLTVL.

This clone appeared many times. The chain couples TRBV6-4 to TRBJ2-3, with 12 nucleotides matching TRBD1. Germline assignment: CDR1 MRHNA and CDR2 SNTAGT. This CDR3 is built from 17 residues. V shed 2 bases and J 1 base; nucleotides not matched to a gene: 4. The CDR3 region is CASSDGTGGVGTDTQYF. CDR3 sequence (DNA): TGTGCCAGCAGTGACGGGACAGGGGGCGTGGGCACAGATACGCAGTATTTT.

V is TRBV30 and J is TRBJ1-1; unclear D gene. This CDR3 region has 12 residues. CDR1 GTSNPN and CDR2 SVGIG come from the germline V gene (reference sequence). V lost 2 bases and J lost 10, with 14 bases in between. Here the CDR3 reads CAWSPGLAGAFF. The DNA for the CDR3 is TGTGCCTGGAGTCCTGGTCTCGCCGGAGCTTTCTTT.

The CDR3 nucleotides read TGTGCCAGCGGGAAGGGAGCGGGGGGACGTCTTAGCACAGATACGCAGTATTTT. Amino acid sequence: CASGKGAGGRLSTDTQYF. The chain joins TRBV9 to TRBJ2-3; 9 nucleotides match TRBD2. Germline lookup yields CDR1 SGDLS and CDR2 YYNGEE. V trimming: 7 bases; J trimming: 0 bases; junction bases outside the gene matches: 15. The CDR3 has 18 residues. The full variable domain, its missing parts supplied by reference TRBV9 and TRBJ2-3, is DSGVTQTPKHLITATGQRVTLRCSPRSGDLSVYWYQQSLDQGLQFLIQYYNGEERAKGNILERFSAQQFPDLHSELNLSSLELGDSALYFCASGKGAGGRLSTDTQYFGPGTRLTVL.

This chain uses TRBV30 with TRBJ2-6; TRBD1 agrees at 7 bases. V was pared by 8 bases and J by 6 bases, with 10 bases of the junction left unmatched. There are 14 residues in the CDR3. The V gene's germline CDR1 is GTSNPN and CDR2 SVGIG (reference sequence). CDR3 coding DNA: TGTGCCGGCAGGGGACAGATTGCGGCCAACGTCCTGACTTTC. Translated, it gives CAGRGQIAANVLTF. Combining the CDR3 with reference TRBV30 and TRBJ2-6 gives the whole variable domain SQTIHQWPATLVQPVGSPLSLECTVEGTSNPNLYWYRQAAGRGLQLLFYSVGIGQISSEVPQNLSASRPQDRQFILSSKKLLLSDSGFYLCAGRGQIAANVLTFGAGSRLTVL.

The CDR3 DNA sequence: TGCGCCAGCAGCCAAGCAGGGGGTCGGGAGCTGTTTTTT. Its translation is CASSQAGGRELFF. J is TRBJ2-2 and V is TRBV4-3, with 7 bases lining up with TRBD1. The CDR3 runs 13 residues. With V trimmed by 1 base and J by 9 bases, 2 bases remained unmatched. Germline assignment: CDR1 LGHNA and CDR2 YSLEER.

The gene calls are TRBV9 and TRBJ2-2; D perhaps matches TRBD1 (6 bases). Germline CDR1 is SGDLS and CDR2 is YYNGEE. Trimming cost V 7 bases and J 0 bases, with 7 bases left between them. The CDR3 extends over 13 amino acids. The CDR3, as DNA: TGTGCCAGCGGGGGCGCGAACACCGGGGAGCTGTTTTTT. Its translation: CASGGANTGELFF.

The rearrangement uses TRBV4-1 and TRBJ1-2; D ambiguous. CDR3 size: 14 residues. Germline V gene sequence: CDR1 MGHRA, CDR2 YSYEKL. Trimming took 3 bases from V and 2 from J, leaving 10 bases between them. The CDR3 spells CASSQAGSNYGYTF. The CDR3 nucleotides are TGCGCCAGCAGCCAGGCAGGTTCCAACTATGGCTACACCTTC.

The chain is built from TRBV5-1 and TRBJ2-7; 8 bases map to TRBD1. The CDR3 runs 15 residues. V trimming: 4 bases; J trimming: 4 bases; junction bases outside the gene matches: 10. Germline-derived CDR1 and CDR2 are SGHRS and YFSETQ. The CDR3, as DNA: TGCGCCAGCAGCCCCCGACAGGGGCGCCAGTACGAGCAGTACTTC. Amino acids: CASSPRQGRQYEQYF.